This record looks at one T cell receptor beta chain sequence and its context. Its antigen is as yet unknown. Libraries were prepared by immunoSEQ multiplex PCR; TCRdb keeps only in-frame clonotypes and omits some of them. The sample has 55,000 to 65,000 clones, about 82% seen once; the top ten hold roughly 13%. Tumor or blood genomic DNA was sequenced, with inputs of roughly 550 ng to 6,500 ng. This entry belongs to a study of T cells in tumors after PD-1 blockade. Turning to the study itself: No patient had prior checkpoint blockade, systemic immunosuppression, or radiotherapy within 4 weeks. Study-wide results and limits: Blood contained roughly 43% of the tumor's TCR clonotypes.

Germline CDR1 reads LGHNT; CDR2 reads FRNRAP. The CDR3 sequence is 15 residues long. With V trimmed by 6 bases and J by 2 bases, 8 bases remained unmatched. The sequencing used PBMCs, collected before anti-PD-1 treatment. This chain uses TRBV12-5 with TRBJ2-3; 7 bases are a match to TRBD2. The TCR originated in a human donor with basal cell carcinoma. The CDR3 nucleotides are TGTGCTAGTGGCCGGAGCGGGGACTACACAGATACGCAGTATTTT. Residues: CASGRSGDYTDTQYF.